Listed below are T cell receptor beta chains from one sample, sequenced in a study of PD-L1 blockade in urothelial cancer. Only in-frame clones appear in the TCRdb table, and some are missing; sequencing was by immunoSEQ multiplex PCR. Of about 37,000 clones listed, 82% were seen once; the top ten hold about 17%. The specimen was PBMCs, collected around atezolizumab (anti-PD-L1) treatment. The receptor source for this set is a man aged 60 to 69 with urothelial cancer. Both conserved end residues are part of each CDR3. Fields, in order: V gene, J gene, clone size, D gene, CDR3 DNA, CDR3 protein. The D gene is left open where the match is weak. Clone size is shown for a subset of rows, as once, few, many or a class of expanded clone.

V: TRBV5-4
J: TRBJ2-5
size: .
D: TRBD2
DNA: TGTGCCAGCAGCTCCGGGACTAGCGGGACCCGAGGGGAGACCCAGTACTTC
CDR3: CASSSGTSGTRGETQYF

V: TRBV5-6
J: TRBJ1-5
size: .
D: TRBD1
DNA: TGTGCCAGCAGCTTCGCCGGGACAGGGCGCCAGCCCCAGCATTTT
CDR3: CASSFAGTGRQPQHF

V: TRBV19
J: TRBJ2-2
size: .
D: TRBD2
DNA: TGTGCCAGTACCCAGCGGGGGGGCGCCGGGGAGCTGTTTTTT
CDR3: CASTQRGGAGELFF

V: TRBV6-1
J: TRBJ1-1
size: .
D: .
DNA: TGTGCCAGCGGAAACAGTAACTTGAACACTGAAGCTTTCTTT
CDR3: CASGNSNLNTEAFF

V: TRBV2
J: TRBJ2-7
size: once
D: .
DNA: TGTGCCAGCAGAACCGACGGGGGCGAGCAGTACTTC
CDR3: CASRTDGGEQYF

V: TRBV2
J: TRBJ1-2
size: .
D: TRBD1
DNA: TGTGCCAGCAGCCCAGCGCAGGGGGCTAATGGCTACACCTTC
CDR3: CASSPAQGANGYTF

V: TRBV27
J: TRBJ2-2
size: .
D: .
DNA: TGTGCCAGCAGTCACGAGACGAACACCGGGGAGCTGTTTTTT
CDR3: CASSHETNTGELFF

V: TRBV6-5
J: TRBJ1-2
size: .
D: .
DNA: TGTGCCAGCAGTTACTCAGGGGTGACTGCGAACTATGGCTACACCTTC
CDR3: CASSYSGVTANYGYTF

V: TRBV7-8
J: TRBJ2-1
size: .
D: .
DNA: TGTGCCAGCAGCTTTTCAGGTGACGGTGAGCAGTTCTTC
CDR3: CASSFSGDGEQFF

V: TRBV2
J: TRBJ1-5
size: .
D: .
DNA: TGTGCCAGCAGTGAAGGTGGGCGGGCAGGGGATCAGCCCCAGCATTTT
CDR3: CASSEGGRAGDQPQHF

V: TRBV5-6
J: TRBJ1-4
size: .
D: .
DNA: TGTGCCAGTAACCTGAGGGGGGGCGAAAATGAAAAACTGTTTTTT
CDR3: CASNLRGGENEKLFF

V: TRBV5-4
J: TRBJ2-1
size: .
D: .
DNA: TGTGCCAGCAGCTTAGGGGCCCAACAGGGATCCTACAATGAGCAGTTCTTC
CDR3: CASSLGAQQGSYNEQFF

V: TRBV28
J: TRBJ1-2
size: .
D: .
DNA: TGTGCCAGCAGTTTTGAGGGTGGCTACACCTTC
CDR3: CASSFEGGYTF

V: TRBV5-1
J: TRBJ2-7
size: .
D: .
DNA: TGCGCCAGCAGCTCCTATGGACAAACCGAGCAGTACTTC
CDR3: CASSSYGQTEQYF

V: TRBV9
J: TRBJ2-1
size: .
D: TRBD2
DNA: TGTGCCAGCAGCGTAGGCCCACAGGACAGCGGGGGGACCTCCTACAATGAGCAGTTCTTC
CDR3: CASSVGPQDSGGTSYNEQFF

V: TRBV28
J: TRBJ2-3
size: .
D: TRBD2
DNA: TGTGCCAGCAGCCGAAGACTAGCGGAAAACACAGATACGCAGTATTTT
CDR3: CASSRRLAENTDTQYF

V: TRBV2
J: TRBJ1-2
size: .
D: .
DNA: TGTGCCAGCAGCGCTACAGGGAGTTTGGGCTACACCTTC
CDR3: CASSATGSLGYTF

V: TRBV10-3
J: TRBJ1-1
size: .
D: .
DNA: TGTGCCACCCAGGGCGGTATGAACACTGAAGCTTTCTTT
CDR3: CATQGGMNTEAFF

V: TRBV7-7
J: TRBJ2-2
size: .
D: TRBD2
DNA: TGTGCTAGCAGCCAAAATAGCGGGGGGCTGGCCGGGGAGCTGTTTTTT
CDR3: CASSQNSGGLAGELFF

V: TRBV28
J: TRBJ1-2
size: .
D: .
DNA: TGTGCCAGTGACGACCGTACGGGGGTTGGGTATGGCTACACCTTC
CDR3: CASDDRTGVGYGYTF

V: TRBV5-8
J: TRBJ2-3
size: .
D: TRBD2
DNA: TGTGCCAGCGACACTAGCGGCACAGATACGCAGTATTTT
CDR3: CASDTSGTDTQYF

V: TRBV5-4
J: TRBJ1-4
size: .
D: TRBD1
DNA: TGTGCCAGCAGCTCCCCCCGGACAGGATCAAAACTGTTTTTT
CDR3: CASSSPRTGSKLFF

V: TRBV2
J: TRBJ1-5
size: .
D: .
DNA: TGTGCCAGCAGTGAGCGGGGCCGTCAGAGCAATCAGCCCCAGCATTTT
CDR3: CASSERGRQSNQPQHF

V: TRBV7-2
J: TRBJ1-4
size: .
D: TRBD1
DNA: TGTGCCAGCAGCTTGAGCCTCCGGGACAGAGCCGAAAAACTGTTTTTT
CDR3: CASSLSLRDRAEKLFF

V: TRBV5-1
J: TRBJ2-6
size: .
D: .
DNA: TGCGCCAGCAGCCCCGTTGTCTCTGGGGCCAACGTCCTGACTTTC
CDR3: CASSPVVSGANVLTF

V: TRBV5-6
J: TRBJ2-7
size: once
D: TRBD1
DNA: TGTGCCAGCAGCCGTACAGGGGACGAGCAGTACTTC
CDR3: CASSRTGDEQYF

V: TRBV5-6
J: TRBJ1-6
size: once
D: .
DNA: TGTGCCAGCAGCTTGCGGGACAACTTTAATTCACCCCTCCACTTT
CDR3: CASSLRDNFNSPLHF